The following is a T cell receptor beta chain sequence with its context. Its antigen remains unknown. At the Johns Hopkins FTIC core, DNA taken from cultured CD4+ T cells was sequenced by way of the Oncomine TCR Beta short-read assay. TCRdb re-derived calls from the PCR reads in MiXCR, one entry per CDR3 protein. The profile covers roughly 14,000 distinct CDR3 sequences, with roughly 50% appearing a single time and 6.5% to 9.5% taken by the ten largest. Regarding treatment: approximately 10-day PBMC culture with coronavirus spike peptide pools or control peptides (ViraFEST assay). This sample stems from a study of vaccination and CD4 T cells after COVID-19. CDR3 length equals 13 residues. Between the trimmed V and J ends, which lost 6 bases and 4 bases, there was a span of 14 bases. Germline V gives CDR1 DFQATT, CDR2 SNEGSKA (reference sequence).

The sample was CD4+ T cells from blood, cultured in vitro. The V call is TRBV20-1, the J call TRBJ2-3; no clear D gene. This sequence originates from a human donor who had recovered from COVID-19. The CDR3 bases are TGCAGTGCGGGTGTAGGGTACTCAGATACGCAGTATTTT. Its translation: CSAGVGYSDTQYF.